This TCR beta chain originates from a study of T cells expressing NK-cell markers. Study overall: Sorted CD3+CD56+NKG2C+, CD3+CD56+NKG2C- and CD3+CD56-NKG2C+ T cells supplied TCR beta repertoires. Whole-study findings and limits: Unclear, still, was the HCMV specificity of the expanded NKG2C+ T cell clones.

As the method of synthesis, 5'RACE template switching with UMIs yielded TCR beta cDNA. Reprocessing the 5' RACE reads, TCRdb reports a single entry for every CDR3 protein and omits DNA. This sample's table has about 550,000 distinct CDR3 sequences. Remarks on this clonotype: As yet, its antigen is unknown.

There are 17 residues in the CDR3. The material sequenced was blood T cells: a sorted CD56 or NKG2C T cell subset, CD4+ or CD8+ T cells, or bulk PBMC T cells (not recorded which). The TCR originated in a man younger than 30 in good health. J is TRBJ2-1 and V is TRBV12-3 or TRBV12-4; TCRdb reports TRBD2, a call that lacks DNA to check it against. CDR3: CASSLGGLASGTREQFF.